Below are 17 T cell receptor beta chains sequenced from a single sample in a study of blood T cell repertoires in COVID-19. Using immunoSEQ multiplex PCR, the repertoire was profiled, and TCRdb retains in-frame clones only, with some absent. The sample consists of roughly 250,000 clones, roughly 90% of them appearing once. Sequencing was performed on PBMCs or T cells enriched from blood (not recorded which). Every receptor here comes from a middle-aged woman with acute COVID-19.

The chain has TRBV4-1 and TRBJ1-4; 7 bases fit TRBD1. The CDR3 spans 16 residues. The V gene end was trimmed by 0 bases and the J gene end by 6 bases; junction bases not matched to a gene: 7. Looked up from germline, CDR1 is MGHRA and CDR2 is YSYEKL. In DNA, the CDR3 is TGCGCCAGCAGCCAAGATCGAGGACAGGTTTATGAAAAACTGTTTTTT. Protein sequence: CASSQDRGQVYEKLFF.

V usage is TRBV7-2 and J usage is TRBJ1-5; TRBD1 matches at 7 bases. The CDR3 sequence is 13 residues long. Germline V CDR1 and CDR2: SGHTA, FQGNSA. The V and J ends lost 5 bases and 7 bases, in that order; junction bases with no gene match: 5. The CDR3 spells CASSRDRAQPQHF. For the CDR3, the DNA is TGTGCCAGCAGCCGCGACAGGGCCCAGCCCCAGCATTTT.

The CDR3 region is CSVDFGGKADTQYF. The CDR3 DNA is TGCAGCGTTGATTTCGGGGGAAAAGCAGATACGCAGTATTTT. The chain couples TRBV29-1 to TRBJ2-3, with D possibly TRBD2 on 6 matching bases. V gave up 3 bases and J gave up 4 bases, with 14 bases separating them. The germline CDR1 and CDR2 sequences are SQVTM and ANQGSEA. This CDR3 region has 14 residues.

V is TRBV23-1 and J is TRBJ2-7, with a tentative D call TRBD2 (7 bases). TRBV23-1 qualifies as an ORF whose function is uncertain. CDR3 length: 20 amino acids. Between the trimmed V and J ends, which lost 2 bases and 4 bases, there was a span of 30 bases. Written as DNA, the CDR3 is TGCGCCAGCAGTCAACCCCGGGGCCTGGGAGGGGGAGGGGTTTGGTACGAGCAGTACTTC. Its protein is CASSQPRGLGGGGVWYEQYF.

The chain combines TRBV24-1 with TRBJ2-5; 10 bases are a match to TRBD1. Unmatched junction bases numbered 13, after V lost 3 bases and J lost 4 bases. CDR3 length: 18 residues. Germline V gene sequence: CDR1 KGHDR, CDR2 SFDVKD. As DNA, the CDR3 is TGTGCCACCAGTGATCCAACCCGGGACAGGGGATTGATAGAGACCCAGTACTTC. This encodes CATSDPTRDRGLIETQYF.

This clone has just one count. CDR3 DNA: TGTGCCAGCAGCCAAGATTGGGCGGGCGGAAGCTCTGGAAACACCATATATTTT. As protein: CASSQDWAGGSSGNTIYF. The chain combines TRBV4-2 with TRBJ1-3; D is ambiguous. This CDR3 is 18 amino acids long. The V end lost 0 bases, the J end lost 0 bases, and 15 bases lay between the germline ends. Germline values: CDR1 LGHNA, CDR2 YNFKEQ.

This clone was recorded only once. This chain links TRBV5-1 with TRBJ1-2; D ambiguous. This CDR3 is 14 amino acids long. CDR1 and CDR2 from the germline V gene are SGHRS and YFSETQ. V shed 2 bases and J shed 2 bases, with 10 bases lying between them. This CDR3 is CASSLTATNYGYTF. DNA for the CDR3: TGCGCCAGCAGCTTAACAGCTACCAACTATGGCTACACCTTC.

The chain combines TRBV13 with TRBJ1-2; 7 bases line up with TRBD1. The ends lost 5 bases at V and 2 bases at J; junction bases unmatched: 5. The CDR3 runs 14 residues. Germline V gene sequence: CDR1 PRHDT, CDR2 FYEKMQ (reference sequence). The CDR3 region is CASSHRDRNYGYTF. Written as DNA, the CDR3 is TGTGCCAGCAGCCACCGGGACAGAAACTATGGCTACACCTTC.

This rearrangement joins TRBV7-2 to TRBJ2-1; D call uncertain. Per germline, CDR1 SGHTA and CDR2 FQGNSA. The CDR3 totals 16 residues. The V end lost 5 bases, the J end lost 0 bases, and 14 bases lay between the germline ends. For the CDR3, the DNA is TGTGCCAGCAGCCTACGAAAGTCAAGCTCCTACAATGAGCAGTTCTTC. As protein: CASSLRKSSSYNEQFF.

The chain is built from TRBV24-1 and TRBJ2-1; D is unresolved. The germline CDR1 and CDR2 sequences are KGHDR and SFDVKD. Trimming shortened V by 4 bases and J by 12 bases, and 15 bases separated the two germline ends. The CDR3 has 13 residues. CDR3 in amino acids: CATSDSNKRGQFF. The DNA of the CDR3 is TGTGCCACCAGTGACAGTAACAAACGTGGGCAGTTCTTC.

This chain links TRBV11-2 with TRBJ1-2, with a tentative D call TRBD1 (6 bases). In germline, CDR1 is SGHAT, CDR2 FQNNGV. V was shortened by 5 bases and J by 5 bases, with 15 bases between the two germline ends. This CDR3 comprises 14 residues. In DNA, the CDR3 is TGTGCCAGCAGCCCATTGACAGGACTTTATGGCTACACCTTC. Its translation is CASSPLTGLYGYTF.

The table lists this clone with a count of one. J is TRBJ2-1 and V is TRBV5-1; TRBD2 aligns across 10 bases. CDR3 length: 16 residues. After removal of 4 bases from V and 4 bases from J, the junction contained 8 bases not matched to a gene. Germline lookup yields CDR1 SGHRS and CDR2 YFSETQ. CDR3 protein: CASSQLAGPGYNEQFF. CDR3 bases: TGCGCCAGCAGCCAACTAGCGGGGCCAGGATACAATGAGCAGTTCTTC.

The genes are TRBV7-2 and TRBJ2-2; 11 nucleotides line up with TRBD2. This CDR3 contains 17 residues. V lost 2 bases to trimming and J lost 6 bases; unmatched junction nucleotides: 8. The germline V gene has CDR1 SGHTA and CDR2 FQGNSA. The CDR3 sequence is CASSLTRTSGYAGELFF. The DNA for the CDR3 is TGTGCCAGCAGCTTAACGAGGACTAGCGGGTATGCCGGGGAGCTGTTTTTT.

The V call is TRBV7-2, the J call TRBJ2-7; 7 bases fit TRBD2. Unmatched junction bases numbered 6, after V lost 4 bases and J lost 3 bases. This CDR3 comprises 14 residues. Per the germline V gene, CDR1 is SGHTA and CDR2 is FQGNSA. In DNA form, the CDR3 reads TGTGCCAGCAGCTGGGGGGGTTTGGGCTACGAGCAGTACTTC. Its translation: CASSWGGLGYEQYF.

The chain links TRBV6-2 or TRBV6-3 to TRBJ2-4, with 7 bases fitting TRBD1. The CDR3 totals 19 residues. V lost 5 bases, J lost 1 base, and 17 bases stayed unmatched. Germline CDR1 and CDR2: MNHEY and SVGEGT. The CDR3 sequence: CASSTTIRGPSHAKNIQYF. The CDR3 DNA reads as TGTGCCAGCAGTACGACTATTAGGGGGCCGAGTCATGCCAAAAACATTCAGTACTTC.

CDR3 bases: TGCGCCAGCAGCTATGAGGGAACGACTGGCTACACCTTC. It is translated as CASSYEGTTGYTF. This chain connects TRBV5-1 to TRBJ1-2, with D unclear. The CDR3 runs to 13 residues. Between the trimmed V and J ends, which lost 3 bases and 7 bases, there was a span of 13 bases. Germline V lookup: CDR1 SGHRS, CDR2 YFSETQ. The full variable domain, its missing parts supplied by reference TRBV5-1 and TRBJ1-2, is KAGVTQTPRYLIKTRGQQVTLSCSPISGHRSVSWYQQTPGQGLQFLFEYFSETQRNKGNFPGRFSGRQFSNSRSEMNVSTLELGDSALYLCASSYEGTTGYTFGSGTRLTVV.

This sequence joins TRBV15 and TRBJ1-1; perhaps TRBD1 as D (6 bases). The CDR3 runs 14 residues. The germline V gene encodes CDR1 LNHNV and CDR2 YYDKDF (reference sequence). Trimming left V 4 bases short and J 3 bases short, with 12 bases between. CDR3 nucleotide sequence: TGTGCCACCAGCAAGCAGGGGCGAGACACTGAAGCTTTCTTT. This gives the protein CATSKQGRDTEAFF.